This T cell receptor beta chain was found in a study of OX40 agonist ivuxolimab in advanced cancers. Clones were read by immunoSEQ multiplex PCR, and TCRdb kept only the in-frame ones, dropping some. The repertoire holds roughly 69,000 clones, 84% seen once, with 7.5% to 10% in the top ten. The sample consisted of CD4+ or CD8+ T cells sorted from blood, taken in a trial of the OX40 agonist ivuxolimab. This receptor was taken from an adult with an advanced solid tumor such as melanoma, head and neck, liver or kidney cancer.

The CDR3 sequence: CASSYGRGTNEQFF. The CDR3, as DNA: TGTGCCAGCAGTTACGGGCGGGGTACCAATGAGCAGTTCTTC. J is TRBJ2-1 and V is TRBV6-5, with TRBD2 as a possible D gene (6 bases). The V and J ends lost 2 bases and 6 bases respectively, with 11 bases between them. Germline V gene lookup returns CDR1 MNHEY and CDR2 SVGAGI. The CDR3 covers 14 residues.